The 5 T cell receptor beta chains reported below all come from one sample, sequenced in a study of beta chain features in type 1 diabetes. Every bit of the isolated RNA underwent reverse transcription, so sequencing read expressed TCRB transcripts. Profiled with immunoSEQ multiplex PCR; TCRdb holds only in-frame clones, not every one. The sample holds 450,000 to 550,000 clones, around 30% seen once. The sequencing sample was made of naive CD4+ T cells from blood. The receptors shown here come from a man younger than 35 in good health.

V is TRBV30 and J is TRBJ2-1; TRBD1 matches 7 bases. CDR3 length: 14 amino acids. With 3 bases clipped from V and 10 bases from J, the junction kept 12 bases outside the gene matches. Germline CDR1 is GTSNPN and CDR2 is SVGIG (reference sequence). The CDR3 sequence is CAWSLGQAKGEQFF. Here the CDR3 DNA reads TGTGCCTGGAGCCTAGGACAGGCCAAGGGCGAGCAGTTCTTC.

In the case of this clone: This same CDR3 is encoded by further DNA sequences in the sample. The chain has TRBV7-3 and TRBJ1-1; D ambiguous. The CDR3 contains 14 residues. Germline CDR1 and CDR2: SGHTA and FQGTGA. The V end lost 0 bases, the J end lost 3 bases, and 8 bases lay between the germline ends. Here the CDR3 DNA reads TGTGCCAGCAGCTTAACGGGTAGGGACACTGAAGCTTTCTTT. Translated, it gives CASSLTGRDTEAFF.

V usage is TRBV7-8 and J usage is TRBJ1-1, with D possibly being TRBD1 (5 bases). V lost 6 bases and J 3 bases, leaving 11 bases between the germline ends. There are 13 residues in the CDR3. Germline V CDR1 and CDR2: SGHVS, FQNEAQ. The CDR3 DNA follows: TGTGCCAGCAGATTGGACACGTACACTGAAGCTTTCTTT. Translation: CASRLDTYTEAFF.

CDR3 sequence reads: CASSPDRGRTEAFF. In DNA, the CDR3 is TGTGCCAGCAGCCCCGACAGGGGAAGGACTGAAGCTTTCTTT. The V and J genes are TRBV7-3 and TRBJ1-1, with 8 positions matching TRBD1. The CDR3 contains 14 residues. Germline CDR1 and CDR2: SGHTA and FQGTGA. Trimming removed 5 bases from V and 5 bases from J; junction bases left unmatched: 7.

The chain uses TRBV29-1 and TRBJ2-1; unclear D gene. Germline V CDR1 and CDR2: SQVTM, ANQGSEA. The CDR3 sequence is 10 residues long. Trimming took 6 bases from V and 8 from J, leaving 8 bases between them. The CDR3: CSVGNYEQFF. CDR3 in DNA: TGCAGCGTGGGGAACTATGAGCAGTTCTTC.